This T cell receptor beta chain is from a study of technical replicates of blood from a handful of donors. Germline V gene data show CDR1 as MNHNY and CDR2 as SVGAGI (reference sequence). The junction had 5 bases not matched to a gene; V was cut back by 0 bases and J by 3 bases. The CDR3 loop spans 16 amino acids. This table comes from immunoSEQ multiplex PCR, and its TCRdb copy is limited to in-frame clones, with some not included. The data show some 94,000 clones, around 96% seen once. Specimen: T cells isolated from PBMCs. The sequence came from a human donor in good health. J is TRBJ1-3 and V is TRBV6-6, with TRBD1 identical over 7 bases. The CDR3, as DNA: TGTGCCAGCAGTTACTCAGGGGGGACAGATGGAAACACCATATATTTT. This codes for CASSYSGGTDGNTIYF.